Shown below are 18 T cell receptor beta chains from a single sample sequenced in a study of response to subunit inactivated influenza vaccine (dated by TCRdb to between 2017 and 2018). The library was prepared using RT-PCR. Data came from an Illumina HiSeq 2500. TCRdb's own reprocessing of the public reads used fastp at Q25 and MiXCR and kept productive beta chains. Each entry is one CDR3 protein sequence, shown with its most common DNA and genes. The sample has 860,000 or so distinct CDR3 sequences on record, less than 25% of them singletons. The ten largest clones represent roughly 10% of the sample. The sample here was PBMCs from blood, taken 5 days after vaccination. These receptor sequences come from a man between 45 and 60 years old who received an inactivated influenza vaccine. Donor details come from another sample of the same person, matched by shared clones.

In this sample, this clonotype turned up many times. The chain couples TRBV10-3 to TRBJ1-6; D is unresolved. CDR1 is ENHRY, CDR2 SYGVKD, per germline. V was clipped by 4 bases and J by 8 bases, with 9 bases between them. The CDR3 has 13 residues. The CDR3 region is CAISALGDSPLHF. For the CDR3, the DNA is TGTGCCATCAGTGCGTTGGGCGATTCACCCCTCCACTTT.

This chain links TRBV15 with TRBJ2-5; TRBD1 agrees at 7 bases. CDR1 and CDR2 (germline): LNHNV, YYDKDF (reference sequence). This CDR3 is built from 13 residues. Trimming cost V 8 bases and J 3 bases; bases outside gene matches: 6. The CDR3 here is CATAGTDEETQYF. CDR3 DNA sequence: TGTGCCACCGCCGGGACAGATGAAGAGACCCAGTACTTC.

This clonotype was seen only a few times. CDR3 nucleotides: TGCGCCAGCAGCCAAGATTTCAGGGGCCCGGGTACAGATACGCAGTATTTT. Protein product: CASSQDFRGPGTDTQYF. This chain links TRBV4-3 with TRBJ2-3, with TRBD1 as a possible D gene (6 bases). The CDR3 has 17 amino acids. The V gene lost 0 bases and the J gene lost 3 bases, with 16 bases spanning the gap. CDR1 LGHNA and CDR2 YSLEER come from the germline V gene.

This clonotype was detected once. V and J are TRBV7-9 and TRBJ2-7, with 10 bases aligning to TRBD2. V was clipped by 4 bases and J by 3 bases; unmatched bases: 12. Germline CDR1 is SEHNR and CDR2 is FQNEAQ (reference sequence). This CDR3 has 17 residues. This CDR3 is CASSSSQREGSFYEQYF. DNA of the CDR3: TGTGCCAGCAGCTCCTCCCAGCGGGAGGGATCCTTCTACGAGCAGTACTTC.

This clonotype was counted between two and nine times. CDR3 bases: TGCAGCGTTGAAGCGGCCGGGACTAGCGGGAGTTTTCAAGAGACCCAGTACTTC. The encoded protein is CSVEAAGTSGSFQETQYF. The chain links TRBV29-1 to TRBJ2-5, with 14 bases fitting TRBD2. Germline trimming cut 1 base from V and 2 bases from J; bases unmatched to any gene: 9. There are 18 residues in the CDR3. Germline CDR1 reads SQVTM; CDR2 reads ANQGSEA.

The V and J genes are TRBV28 and TRBJ2-3; D may match TRBD1 or TRBD2 (5 bases each). V lost 6 bases, J lost 2 bases, and 15 bases lay in between. The germline CDR1 and CDR2 sequences are MDHEN and SYDVKM. The CDR3 covers 15 residues. This chain's CDR3 is CASSPAWDPTDTQYF. CDR3 nucleotides: TGTGCCAGCAGCCCCGCCTGGGACCCCACAGATACGCAGTATTTT.

The chain couples TRBV7-9 to TRBJ2-3; tentatively, D is TRBD2 (5 bases). CDR1 and CDR2 (germline): SEHNR, FQNEAQ (reference sequence). The V end was cut by 5 bases, the J end by 3 bases, with 15 bases between. The CDR3 has 15 residues. The CDR3 sequence is CASSPKRRVTDTQYF. In DNA, the CDR3 is TGTGCCAGCAGCCCGAAGCGGCGGGTGACAGATACGCAGTATTTT.

This clonotype showed up just a few times. V usage is TRBV7-2 and J usage is TRBJ2-7, with D uncertain. Trimming took 2 bases from V and 6 from J, leaving 11 bases between them. Germline CDR1 SGHTA, CDR2 FQGNSA. The CDR3 length is 13 residues. CDR3: CASSLSVASEQYF. The CDR3 bases are TGTGCCAGCAGCTTATCCGTCGCGAGCGAGCAGTACTTC.

The J gene is TRBJ2-7, the V gene TRBV29-1; no clear D. V lost 4 bases, J lost 0 bases, and 7 bases lay in between. The CDR3 loop spans 12 amino acids. Germline V lookup: CDR1 SQVTM, CDR2 ANQGSEA. DNA for the CDR3: TGCAGCGTTGCAGTGAGCTCCTACGAGCAGTACTTC. It yields the protein CSVAVSSYEQYF.

This rearrangement joins TRBV5-1 to TRBJ2-3; 7 bases fit TRBD2. The CDR3 extends over 16 amino acids. J was trimmed by 2 bases and V by 4 bases; bases with no gene match: 10. The V gene's germline CDR1 is SGHRS and CDR2 YFSETQ. CDR3 loop: CASSPPGTKSTDTQYF. As DNA, the CDR3 is TGCGCCAGCAGCCCCCCTGGGACTAAGTCCACAGATACGCAGTATTTT.

Only a few counts were recorded for this clonotype. The V call is TRBV19, the J call TRBJ2-7; TRBD1 matches 9 bases. CDR3 length: 14 residues. Germline V gene data show CDR1 as LNHDA and CDR2 as SQIVND (reference sequence). Unmatched junction bases numbered 4, after V lost 3 bases and J lost 4 bases. CDR3 in DNA: TGTGCCAGTAGTATGCGGACAGGGGTTTACGAGCAGTACTTC. Amino acids: CASSMRTGVYEQYF.

This clonotype was seen a few times. The chain carries TRBV7-9 and TRBJ1-1, with 11 nucleotides matching TRBD1. V trimming: 6 bases; J trimming: 4 bases; junction bases outside the gene matches: 4. The CDR3 covers 14 residues. Per the germline V gene, CDR1 is SEHNR and CDR2 is FQNEAQ (reference sequence). Here the CDR3 reads CASRLGQGVTEAFF. The CDR3 bases are TGTGCCAGCAGGTTGGGACAGGGGGTCACTGAAGCTTTCTTT.

This clonotype was detected a few times. The J gene is TRBJ2-3, the V gene TRBV7-6, with D hard to call. The germline CDR1 and CDR2 sequences are SGHVS and FNYEAQ. V was cut by 4 bases and J by 5 bases, with 10 bases left in between. The CDR3 runs to 13 residues. The CDR3 sequence is CASSSTEGDTQYF. The CDR3 DNA reads as TGTGCCAGCAGCTCCACGGAAGGAGATACGCAGTATTTT.

This clonotype showed up just a few times. The gene calls are TRBV10-3 and TRBJ2-1; 12 positions agree with TRBD2. This CDR3 is built from 16 residues. In germline, CDR1 is ENHRY, CDR2 SYGVKD. V lost 3 bases and J lost 6; bases outside the gene matches: 6. CDR3 nucleotides: TGTGCCATCAGTGATGCGCGACTAGCGGGGGCCAATGAGCAGTTCTTC. Translated: CAISDARLAGANEQFF.

The sample holds many counts of this clonotype. The chain recombines TRBV10-2 with TRBJ1-5; D perhaps matches TRBD1 (6 bases). Germline lookup yields CDR1 WSHSY and CDR2 SAAADI. The CDR3 is 13 amino acids. Trimming cost V 7 bases and J 5 bases, with 12 bases left between them. CDR3: CASNKGGYQPQHF. The CDR3 DNA is TGCGCCAGCAATAAGGGGGGTTATCAGCCCCAGCATTTT.

The rearrangement links TRBV12-3 or TRBV12-4 to TRBJ1-2; unclear D gene. The CDR3 has 14 residues. V lost 5 bases, J lost 0 bases, and 10 bases lay in between. This CDR3 reads CASSDLGPNYGYTF. In DNA form, the CDR3 reads TGTGCCAGCAGTGACCTCGGTCCTAACTATGGCTACACCTTC.

Points on this clonotype: At one of its ends the junction is not consistent with the germline gene, which may arise from a read error. The V and J genes are TRBV18 and TRBJ2-1; possible D gene TRBD2, 5 bases. The CDR3 runs 16 residues. The germline gives CDR1 KGHSH, CDR2 LQKENI. The CDR3 DNA is TGTGCCAGCTTACCAGCGGACCCGAGCTCCTACAATGAGCAGTTCTTC. Translated: CASLPADPSSYNEQFF.

This clonotype was observed a handful of times. The CDR3 loop reads CASSLEDGWTGELFF. The CDR3 DNA follows: TGCGCCAGCAGCTTGGAGGACGGATGGACCGGGGAGCTGTTTTTT. The rearrangement uses TRBV5-1 and TRBJ2-2; no reliable D call. The V gene lost 0 bases and the J gene lost 5 bases, with 11 bases spanning the gap. This CDR3 is built from 15 residues. Per the germline V gene, CDR1 is SGHRS and CDR2 is YFSETQ. Filled out from reference TRBV5-1 and TRBJ2-2, the complete variable domain reads KAGVTQTPRYLIKTRGQQVTLSCSPISGHRSVSWYQQTPGQGLQFLFEYFSETQRNKGNFPGRFSGRQFSNSRSEMNVSTLELGDSALYLCASSLEDGWTGELFFGEGSRLTVL.